Each of the 6 T cell receptor beta chains below was sequenced from the same sample in a study of blood T cell repertoires in COVID-19. Assay used: immunoSEQ multiplex PCR; TCRdb lists only in-frame clones, some missing. The data show approximately 200,000 clones, roughly 81% seen once. Sequencing input: peripheral blood. The source of these receptors is a middle-aged man with acute or convalescent COVID-19.

This clone was counted a single time. This chain joins TRBV5-1 and TRBJ1-2, with 7 bases matching TRBD1. Germline V gives CDR1 SGHRS, CDR2 YFSETQ. The CDR3 runs 14 residues. Unmatched junction bases numbered 3, after V lost 3 bases and J lost 1 base. CDR3 sequence reads: CASSWGDSNYGYTF. The CDR3 DNA follows: TGCGCCAGCAGCTGGGGGGACAGTAACTATGGCTACACCTTC.

This clone came up a few times. The chain links TRBV12-3 or TRBV12-4 to TRBJ2-5; D remains ambiguous. V lost 6 bases and J 10 bases, leaving 12 bases between the germline ends. This CDR3 is 11 amino acids long. CDR3 residues: CASSLPPGQYF. As DNA, the CDR3 is TGTGCCAGCAGCCTCCCCCCCGGCCAGTACTTC.

J is TRBJ2-1 and V is TRBV2; D is possibly TRBD1 (6 bases). V was trimmed by 6 bases and J by 5 bases, leaving 11 bases between them. This CDR3 comprises 13 residues. Germline-derived CDR1 and CDR2 are SNHLY and FYNNEI. The CDR3 protein is CASREDSNNEQFF. CDR3 coding DNA: TGTGCCAGCAGGGAGGACAGCAACAATGAGCAGTTCTTC.

This clone was found once. The chain carries TRBV6-2 or TRBV6-3 and TRBJ1-1, with D uncertain. The germline CDR1 and CDR2 sequences are MNHEY and SVGEGT. The CDR3 length is 12 residues. V was trimmed by 6 bases and J by 3 bases, leaving 8 bases between them. For the CDR3, the DNA is TGTGCCAGCAGCCGGCGGCACACTGAAGCTTTCTTT. It encodes CASSRRHTEAFF.

This sequence joins TRBV7-3 and TRBJ2-6; 10 positions match TRBD1. CDR3 length: 22 amino acids. The ends lost 5 bases at V and 4 bases at J; junction bases unmatched: 23. Germline CDR1 and CDR2: SGHTA and FQGTGA. The DNA of the CDR3 is TGTGCCAGCAGCCGTCGAAGAGTTGACCCGGGACAGGGGAGGGAAGGGGCCAACGTCCTGACTTTC. Its protein is CASSRRRVDPGQGREGANVLTF.

The rearrangement links TRBV2 to TRBJ2-2, with D possibly being TRBD1 (6 bases). CDR3 length: 17 residues. V lost 7 bases to trimming and J lost 0 bases, with 18 bases between them. Germline V gene sequence: CDR1 SNHLY, CDR2 FYNNEI. In nucleotides, the CDR3 is TGTGCCAGCACCGACGGCAGGGGTAGAGCGAACACCGGGGAGCTGTTTTTT. Amino acids: CASTDGRGRANTGELFF. Combining the CDR3 with reference TRBV2 and TRBJ2-2 gives the whole variable domain EPEVTQTPSHQVTQMGQEVILRCVPISNHLYFYWYRQILGQKVEFLVSFYNNEISEKSEIFDDQFSVERPDGSNFTLKIRSTKLEDSAMYFCASTDGRGRANTGELFFGEGSRLTVL.